This TCR beta chain was captured in a study of cytomegalovirus exposure and HLA in healthy donors. Overall study context: Of the donors genotyped, 300 to 500 in all, 75% to 85% fell in the Caucasian-associated ancestry cluster. Whole-study results and caveats: The study had only CMV serostatus as immune exposure information.

The CDR3 runs to 11 residues. Trimming cost V 4 bases and J 7 bases, with 8 bases left between them. The germline V gene encodes CDR1 DFQATT and CDR2 SNEGSKA (reference sequence). A note on this clone: Its antigen is not identified.

The PCR was carried out with 60 Vbeta primers and 13 Jbeta primers. Data came from immunoSEQ multiplex PCR; TCRdb stores just in-frame clones and leaves some out. Its table lists tens of thousands of clones. Sequencing was done on a sample of PBMCs. The rearrangement uses TRBV20-1 and TRBJ1-5; perhaps TRBD1 as D (6 bases). The sequence was collected from a man aged 35-49 years in good health and CMV-seronegative. Here the CDR3 DNA reads TGCAGTGCTACCCAGGGGCAGCCCCAGCATTTT. This gives the protein CSATQGQPQHF.